These T cell receptor beta chains were read from a single sample in a study of T cells in Graves' hyperthyroidism and ophthalmopathy. One entry per CDR3 protein results from TCRdb running MiXCR on the multiplex PCR reads. The repertoire includes 450,000 to 700,000 distinct CDR3 sequences, roughly 46% of them detected once, and roughly 7.7% sits in the top ten. The sample comprised peripheral blood or thyroid tissue (not recorded which). These receptors originate from a woman aged 18 to 35 with Graves' hyperthyroidism. CDR3s include the opening cysteine and the closing phenylalanine or tryptophan. Each record gives: CDR3 DNA, CDR3 protein, J gene, clone size, V gene, D gene. A D gene is named only where the DNA matches it firmly. The size field is filled for only some rows; it gives once, few, many or a size class.

CDR3nt: TGTGCCAGCAGCTTACAAAGCGGAAGCTCCTACGAGCAGTACTTC
CDR3aa: CASSLQSGSSYEQYF
j_gene: TRBJ2-7
abundance: many
v_gene: TRBV7-3
d_gene: -

CDR3nt: TGCGCCAGCAGTAGGACCGGGGCCAACGTCCTGACTTTC
CDR3aa: CASSRTGANVLTF
j_gene: TRBJ2-6
abundance: many
v_gene: TRBV7-9
d_gene: -

CDR3nt: TGTGCCAGCAGCTTGGGGACTAGCGGGACATTAGATACGCAGTATTTT
CDR3aa: CASSLGTSGTLDTQYF
j_gene: TRBJ2-3
abundance: few
v_gene: TRBV11-2
d_gene: TRBD2

CDR3nt: TGCAGTGCTAGAGATATAGGACAGACCAACAATCAGCCCCAGCATTTT
CDR3aa: CSARDIGQTNNQPQHF
j_gene: TRBJ1-5
abundance: many
v_gene: TRBV20-1
d_gene: -

CDR3nt: TGTGCCAGCAGCCCGACCCGGACAGGGTGGACCCGTAGTTCACCCCTCCACTTT
CDR3aa: CASSPTRTGWTRSSPLHF
j_gene: TRBJ1-6
abundance: many
v_gene: TRBV3-1
d_gene: TRBD1

CDR3nt: TGTGCCAGCAGCCAAGATCTTGGACAGGGGGTAGTGCAGTACTTC
CDR3aa: CASSQDLGQGVVQYF
j_gene: TRBJ2-7
abundance: -
v_gene: TRBV14
d_gene: TRBD1

CDR3nt: TGTGCCAGCAGTTTATATGACGGCCAAGAGACCCAGTACTTC
CDR3aa: CASSLYDGQETQYF
j_gene: TRBJ2-5
abundance: -
v_gene: TRBV27
d_gene: -

CDR3nt: TGTGCCAGCAGCCTCTTTTTGCGGGAGGGCACAGATACGCGGTATTTT
CDR3aa: CASSLFLREGTDTRYF
j_gene: TRBJ2-3
abundance: -
v_gene: TRBV12-3/TRBV12-4
d_gene: TRBD2

CDR3nt: TGCGCCAGCAGTGAGAGGCTAGTAGGCTACACCTTC
CDR3aa: CASSERLVGYTF
j_gene: TRBJ1-2
abundance: many
v_gene: TRBV10-2
d_gene: -

CDR3nt: TGCAGCATCGGACAGGGTGGCTACACCTTC
CDR3aa: CSIGQGGYTF
j_gene: TRBJ1-2
abundance: once
v_gene: TRBV29-1
d_gene: TRBD1

CDR3nt: TGCGCCAGCAGCTTTACAGATAACTATGGCTACACCTTC
CDR3aa: CASSFTDNYGYTF
j_gene: TRBJ1-2
abundance: many
v_gene: TRBV5-1
d_gene: -

CDR3nt: TGTGCCAGCAGTTTCGGGACAGGGTGGCCCGGGGAGCTGTTTTTT
CDR3aa: CASSFGTGWPGELFF
j_gene: TRBJ2-2
abundance: many
v_gene: TRBV6-5
d_gene: TRBD1

CDR3nt: TGTGCCAGCTCATCGGGACTAGCGGGACCTAGCACAGATACGCAGTATTTT
CDR3aa: CASSSGLAGPSTDTQYF
j_gene: TRBJ2-3
abundance: -
v_gene: TRBV10-3
d_gene: TRBD2

CDR3nt: TGTGCCAGCAGCGCTGCAGTGAAGCGTGTCAGTGATTCACCCCTCCACTTT
CDR3aa: CASSAAVKRVSDSPLHF
j_gene: TRBJ1-6
abundance: -
v_gene: TRBV9
d_gene: -

CDR3nt: TGCGCCAGCAGTGGTAGCGGGAGGGAGACCCAGTACTTC
CDR3aa: CASSGSGRETQYF
j_gene: TRBJ2-5
abundance: -
v_gene: TRBV10-2
d_gene: TRBD2

CDR3nt: TGTGCCAGCAGCCCCTCAGGGGGCGAGGGCTACACCTTC
CDR3aa: CASSPSGGEGYTF
j_gene: TRBJ1-2
abundance: many
v_gene: TRBV7-9
d_gene: TRBD1

CDR3nt: TGCAGTGCTAGAGAGGTTAGCGGGAACGCCGAGCAGTACTTC
CDR3aa: CSAREVSGNAEQYF
j_gene: TRBJ2-7
abundance: many
v_gene: TRBV20-1
d_gene: TRBD2

CDR3nt: TGTGCCAGCAGCCAAGGGACTAGCGGGAGTCCCACCTACGAGCAGTACTTC
CDR3aa: CASSQGTSGSPTYEQYF
j_gene: TRBJ2-7
abundance: -
v_gene: TRBV14
d_gene: TRBD2

CDR3nt: TGCAGTGCTCTCGGGACAGGGAGTTCACCCCTCCACTTT
CDR3aa: CSALGTGSSPLHF
j_gene: TRBJ1-6
abundance: -
v_gene: TRBV20-1
d_gene: TRBD1

CDR3nt: TGCAGTGCTCGAGACAGCCGAAATTCACCCCTCCACTTT
CDR3aa: CSARDSRNSPLHF
j_gene: TRBJ1-6
abundance: -
v_gene: TRBV20-1
d_gene: -

CDR3nt: TGCAGCAGTTACGTCCTAGCGGGAGGGCCCGGGTACGAGCAGTACTTC
CDR3aa: CSSYVLAGGPGYEQYF
j_gene: TRBJ2-7
abundance: -
v_gene: TRBV29-1
d_gene: TRBD2

CDR3nt: TGCAGTGCTAGTGGACTAGCGGGAGGATGGGAGCAGTACTTC
CDR3aa: CSASGLAGGWEQYF
j_gene: TRBJ2-7
abundance: -
v_gene: TRBV20-1
d_gene: TRBD2

CDR3nt: TGTGCCAGCAGCTTGGGGGCCCAAGGCGAGCAGTACTTC
CDR3aa: CASSLGAQGEQYF
j_gene: TRBJ2-7
abundance: -
v_gene: TRBV7-6
d_gene: -

CDR3nt: TGTGCCAGCAGCATTCCAGGGGGCTTCCACTCCTACGAGCAGTACTTC
CDR3aa: CASSIPGGFHSYEQYF
j_gene: TRBJ2-7
abundance: many
v_gene: TRBV6-6
d_gene: TRBD1

CDR3nt: TGTGCCAGCAGTGAAGCCCAAGGGGTGGCGCAAGAGACCCAGTACTTC
CDR3aa: CASSEAQGVAQETQYF
j_gene: TRBJ2-5
abundance: -
v_gene: TRBV6-5
d_gene: -

CDR3nt: TGTGCCAGCAGCGTAGGGACAGGGGGAACAACCCAGTACTTC
CDR3aa: CASSVGTGGTTQYF
j_gene: TRBJ2-5
abundance: -
v_gene: TRBV9
d_gene: TRBD1

CDR3nt: TGTGCCAGCAGACTAGCGGACCACTACGAGCAGTACTTC
CDR3aa: CASRLADHYEQYF
j_gene: TRBJ2-7
abundance: -
v_gene: TRBV18
d_gene: TRBD2

CDR3nt: TGCGCCAGCCGCCAGGACAGGTTCGCCTACGAGCAGTACTTC
CDR3aa: CASRQDRFAYEQYF
j_gene: TRBJ2-7
abundance: -
v_gene: TRBV5-1
d_gene: TRBD1

CDR3nt: TGTGCCAGTAGGGCTACATTGAACACTGAAGCTTTCTTT
CDR3aa: CASRATLNTEAFF
j_gene: TRBJ1-1
abundance: many
v_gene: TRBV19
d_gene: -

CDR3nt: TGTGCTAGAGATCGACTAGCGGGAGAATACGAGCAGTACTTC
CDR3aa: CARDRLAGEYEQYF
j_gene: TRBJ2-7
abundance: -
v_gene: TRBV25-1
d_gene: TRBD2

CDR3nt: TGCGCCAGCAGCGACCGGGACGGCTCCTACGAGCAGTACTTC
CDR3aa: CASSDRDGSYEQYF
j_gene: TRBJ2-7
abundance: many
v_gene: TRBV5-1
d_gene: -

CDR3nt: TGTGCCAGCAGCTTTGGTGGCAGGATCGATGAGCAGTTTTTT
CDR3aa: CASSFGGRIDEQFF
j_gene: TRBJ2-2
abundance: -
v_gene: TRBV7-9
d_gene: -

CDR3nt: TGTGCCAGCAGCCTGTGGCAGGGTTGGACTGAAGCTTTCTTT
CDR3aa: CASSLWQGWTEAFF
j_gene: TRBJ1-1
abundance: once
v_gene: TRBV5-4
d_gene: -

CDR3nt: TGCAGCGCCCTTCTAGCGGGAGGGCCAGAGACCCAGTACTTC
CDR3aa: CSALLAGGPETQYF
j_gene: TRBJ2-5
abundance: once
v_gene: TRBV29-1
d_gene: TRBD2

CDR3nt: TGTGCCAGCAGCCCTACAGCGAACACTGAAGCTTTCTTT
CDR3aa: CASSPTANTEAFF
j_gene: TRBJ1-1
abundance: many
v_gene: TRBV13
d_gene: -

CDR3nt: TGTGCCAGCAGCTTCAGATGGGACAGGAGGGCACCCCAGCATTTT
CDR3aa: CASSFRWDRRAPQHF
j_gene: TRBJ1-5
abundance: -
v_gene: TRBV7-6
d_gene: TRBD1

CDR3nt: TGTGCCAGCAGCCCACGGACCCGGGAGCCATTGTTGGGCTACACCTTC
CDR3aa: CASSPRTREPLLGYTF
j_gene: TRBJ1-2
abundance: -
v_gene: TRBV11-1
d_gene: -

CDR3nt: TGTGCCAGCAGTAGGGGTTCCAGCACTGAAGCTTTCTTT
CDR3aa: CASSRGSSTEAFF
j_gene: TRBJ1-1
abundance: many
v_gene: TRBV6-5
d_gene: -

CDR3nt: TGCAGTGCTAGGGCTAGCTACCCGGGGGAGCAGTACTTC
CDR3aa: CSARASYPGEQYF
j_gene: TRBJ2-7
abundance: many
v_gene: TRBV20-1
d_gene: -

CDR3nt: TGTGCCAGCAGTTACCTCGCTGAAGCTTTCTTT
CDR3aa: CASSYLAEAFF
j_gene: TRBJ1-1
abundance: many
v_gene: TRBV6-5
d_gene: -

CDR3nt: TGTGCCAGTATGGAAAGGGGTGAAAAACTGTTTTTT
CDR3aa: CASMERGEKLFF
j_gene: TRBJ1-4
abundance: -
v_gene: TRBV19
d_gene: -

CDR3nt: TGTGCCAGCAGTGACACCGGGACTAGCGGCTACGAGCAGTACTTC
CDR3aa: CASSDTGTSGYEQYF
j_gene: TRBJ2-7
abundance: -
v_gene: TRBV2
d_gene: TRBD2

CDR3nt: TGTGCTAGTGGTTTGGGCCAGCCCGGGGAGCTGTTTTTT
CDR3aa: CASGLGQPGELFF
j_gene: TRBJ2-2
abundance: many
v_gene: TRBV12-5
d_gene: -

CDR3nt: TGCAGTGCAACCACTAGCGGGAGTGGTTACAATGAGCAGTTCTTC
CDR3aa: CSATTSGSGYNEQFF
j_gene: TRBJ2-1
abundance: -
v_gene: TRBV20-1
d_gene: TRBD2

CDR3nt: TGTGCCAGCAGTGAAGCGCCCGGTTCCTACGAGCAGTACTTC
CDR3aa: CASSEAPGSYEQYF
j_gene: TRBJ2-7
abundance: many
v_gene: TRBV2
d_gene: -

CDR3nt: TGTGCCAGCAGCTTAGCTTTTATTGGCGGTGACAGCTCCTATAATTCACCCCTCCACTTT
CDR3aa: CASSLAFIGGDSSYNSPLHF
j_gene: TRBJ1-6
abundance: many
v_gene: TRBV7-2
d_gene: -

CDR3nt: TGTGCCAGCAGTTCCACTAGGGTATTTCTGGTTTGGACTGAAGCTTTCTTT
CDR3aa: CASSSTRVFLVWTEAFF
j_gene: TRBJ1-1
abundance: -
v_gene: TRBV6-5
d_gene: -

CDR3nt: TGTGCCAGCAGTCCGGAACCGGGGCATGTTAATGAAAAACTGTTTTTT
CDR3aa: CASSPEPGHVNEKLFF
j_gene: TRBJ1-4
abundance: -
v_gene: TRBV2
d_gene: -

CDR3nt: TGCGCCAGCAGCGACCTCTATGGCTACACCTTC
CDR3aa: CASSDLYGYTF
j_gene: TRBJ1-2
abundance: many
v_gene: TRBV5-1
d_gene: -